This is a list of T cell receptor beta chains from one sample in a study of preoperative IRX-2 immunotherapy in early breast cancer. Sequencing was performed with immunoSEQ multiplex PCR; in TCRdb, only in-frame clones are kept and a portion is missing. In the table there are some 30,000 clones, roughly nine tenths of which are singletons. The sample was tumor tissue, taken after IRX-2 immunotherapy. These receptors were taken from a human donor with breast cancer. Both conserved end residues are part of each CDR3. A D gene is named only where the DNA matches it firmly. Rows give clone size only sometimes, using once, few, many, or a class for an expanded clone.

>14|TRBV6-8|.|.|TRBJ2-7
CASSYSWGPYEQYF
TGTGCCAGCAGTTACTCGTGGGGACCCTACGAGCAGTACTTC
>16|TRBV5-1|TRBD1|once|TRBJ1-1
CASSLRDRGLHTEAFF
TGCGCCAGCAGCCTAAGGGACAGGGGCCTGCACACTGAAGCTTTCTTT
>14|TRBV6-8|TRBD1|.|TRBJ2-3
CASRPKGGLDTQYF
TGTGCCAGCAGGCCTAAAGGGGGCCTGGATACGCAGTATTTT
>17|TRBV5-1|.|.|TRBJ2-2
CASSLAVRGLGTGELFF
TGCGCCAGCAGCTTGGCGGTACGGGGCCTGGGCACCGGGGAGCTGTTTTTT
>14|TRBV5-1|.|.|TRBJ2-1
CASSLHGRNNEQFF
TGCGCCAGCAGCTTGCATGGGAGAAACAATGAGCAGTTCTTC
>13|TRBV6-8|TRBD1|.|TRBJ1-2
CASVATGNYGYTF
TGTGCCAGTGTCGCGACAGGGAACTATGGCTACACCTTC
>14|TRBV5-1|TRBD1|.|TRBJ1-1
CASSSGQGSTEAFF
TGCGCCAGCAGCTCAGGACAGGGGAGCACTGAAGCTTTCTTT
>13|TRBV18|.|few|TRBJ2-5
CASSPSPQETQYF
TGTGCCAGCTCACCATCCCCCCAAGAGACCCAGTACTTC
>17|TRBV6-8|TRBD1|.|TRBJ1-3
CASSYTLTGGIGNTIYF
TGTGCCAGCAGTTACACCTTGACAGGGGGTATAGGAAACACCATATATTTT
>14|TRBV6-8|.|once|TRBJ2-7
CASLRWDRSYEQYF
TGTGCCAGCCTGAGATGGGACCGCTCCTACGAGCAGTACTTC
>15|TRBV7-5|.|.|TRBJ1-3
CASSSDSGSGNTIYF
TGTGCCAGCAGCTCGGACTCCGGCTCTGGAAACACCATATATTTT
>16|TRBV6-7|TRBD2|.|TRBJ2-5
CASSLERGGIQETQYF
TGTGCCAGCAGTTTAGAGCGGGGGGGAATCCAAGAGACCCAGTACTTC
>12|TRBV9|.|.|TRBJ2-2
CASNRAAGELFF
TGTGCCAGCAATCGGGCAGCCGGGGAGCTGTTTTTT
>14|TRBV11-3|TRBD1|.|TRBJ1-2
CASSPDRETYGYTF
TGTGCCAGCAGCCCGGACAGGGAAACCTATGGCTACACCTTC
>15|TRBV11-3|.|.|TRBJ2-5
CASSGKPGFRETQYF
TGTGCCAGCAGCGGAAAACCAGGGTTTAGAGAGACCCAGTACTTC
>15|TRBV28|.|.|TRBJ1-1
CASRGSGDLNTEAFF
TGTGCCAGCAGGGGAAGCGGAGATTTGAACACTGAAGCTTTCTTT
>17|TRBV7-8|.|.|TRBJ2-3
CASSLGAGRVSGDTQYF
TGTGCCAGCAGCTTGGGGGCAGGGAGGGTTTCGGGAGATACGCAGTATTTT
>14|TRBV19|TRBD2|.|TRBJ2-3
CASSKAGATDTQYF
TGTGCCAGTAGTAAGGCGGGAGCTACAGATACGCAGTATTTT